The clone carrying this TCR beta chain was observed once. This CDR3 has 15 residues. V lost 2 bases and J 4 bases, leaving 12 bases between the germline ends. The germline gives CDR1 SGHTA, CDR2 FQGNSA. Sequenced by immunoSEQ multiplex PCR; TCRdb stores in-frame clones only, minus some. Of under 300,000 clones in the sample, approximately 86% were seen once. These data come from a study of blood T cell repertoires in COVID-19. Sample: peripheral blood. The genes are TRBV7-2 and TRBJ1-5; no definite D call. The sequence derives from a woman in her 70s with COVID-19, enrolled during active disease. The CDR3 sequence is CASSLKSSSNQPQHF. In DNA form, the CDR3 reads TGTGCCAGCAGCTTAAAGTCCAGTTCGAATCAGCCCCAGCATTTT.